This T cell receptor beta chain was identified in a study of cytomegalovirus exposure and HLA in healthy donors. About the research overall: The 110 million or so unique TCR beta sequences, from 150 million to 200 million T cells, were found by an earlier analysis. Study-level results: A later analysis showed that HLA-associated TCR beta chains had undergone more clonal expansion than equally common others. For most subjects, TCR beta sequences were reported to predict HLA-A and HLA-B alleles with accuracy. No immune exposure information besides CMV serostatus was available.

To note about this clone: Its specificity is not known.

With 60 Vbeta and 13 Jbeta primers, the PCR was carried out. Clones were sequenced by immunoSEQ multiplex PCR, and TCRdb holds only the in-frame ones, with some missing. The sample includes some 89,000 clones, nearly 80% of them seen just once. The length of the CDR3 is 14 residues. J was trimmed by 8 bases and V by 6 bases; bases with no gene match: 9. Germline CDR1 SEHNR, CDR2 FQNEAQ (reference sequence). The clonotype comes from a woman in her 40s in good health and CMV-seropositive. The source material was PBMCs. This chain uses TRBV7-9 with TRBJ2-1, with 8 bases identical to TRBD2. The CDR3 here is CASRRAGVQHEQFF. CDR3 coding DNA: TGTGCCAGCAGAAGAGCGGGAGTGCAGCATGAGCAGTTCTTC.